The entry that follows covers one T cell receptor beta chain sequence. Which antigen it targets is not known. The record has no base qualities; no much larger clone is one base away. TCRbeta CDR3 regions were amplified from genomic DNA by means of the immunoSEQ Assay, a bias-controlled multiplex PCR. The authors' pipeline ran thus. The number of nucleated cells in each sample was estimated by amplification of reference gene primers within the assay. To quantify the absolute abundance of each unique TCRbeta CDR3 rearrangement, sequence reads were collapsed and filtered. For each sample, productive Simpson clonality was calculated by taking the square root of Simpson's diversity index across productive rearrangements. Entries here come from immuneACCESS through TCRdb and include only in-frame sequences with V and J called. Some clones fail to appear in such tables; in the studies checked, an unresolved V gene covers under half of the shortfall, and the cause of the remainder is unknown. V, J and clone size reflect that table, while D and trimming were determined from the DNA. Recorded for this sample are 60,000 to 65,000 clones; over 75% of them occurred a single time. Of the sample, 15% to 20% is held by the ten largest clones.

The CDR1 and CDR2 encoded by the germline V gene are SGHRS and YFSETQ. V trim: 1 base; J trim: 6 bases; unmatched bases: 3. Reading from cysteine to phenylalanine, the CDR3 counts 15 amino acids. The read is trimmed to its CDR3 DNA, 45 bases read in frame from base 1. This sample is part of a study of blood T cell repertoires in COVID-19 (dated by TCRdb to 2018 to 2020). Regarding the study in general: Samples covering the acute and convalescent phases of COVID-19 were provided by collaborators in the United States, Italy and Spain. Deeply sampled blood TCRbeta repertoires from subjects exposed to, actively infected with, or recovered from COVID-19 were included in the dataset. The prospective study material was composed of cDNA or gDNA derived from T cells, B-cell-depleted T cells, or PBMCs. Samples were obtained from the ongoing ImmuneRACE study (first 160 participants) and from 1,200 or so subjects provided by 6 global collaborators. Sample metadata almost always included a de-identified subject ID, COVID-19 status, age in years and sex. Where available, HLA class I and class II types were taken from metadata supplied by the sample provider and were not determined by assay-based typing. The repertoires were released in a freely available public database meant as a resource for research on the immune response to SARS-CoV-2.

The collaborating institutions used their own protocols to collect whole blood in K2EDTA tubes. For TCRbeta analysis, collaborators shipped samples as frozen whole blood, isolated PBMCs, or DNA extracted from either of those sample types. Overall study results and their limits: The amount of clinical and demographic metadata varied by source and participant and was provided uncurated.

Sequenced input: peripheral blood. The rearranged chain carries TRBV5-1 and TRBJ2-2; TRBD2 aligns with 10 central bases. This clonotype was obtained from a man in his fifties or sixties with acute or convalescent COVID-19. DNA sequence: TGCGCCAGCAGCTTGAGTCTAGCGGGAGCCGGGGAGCTGTTTTTT. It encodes CASSLSLAGAGELFF.